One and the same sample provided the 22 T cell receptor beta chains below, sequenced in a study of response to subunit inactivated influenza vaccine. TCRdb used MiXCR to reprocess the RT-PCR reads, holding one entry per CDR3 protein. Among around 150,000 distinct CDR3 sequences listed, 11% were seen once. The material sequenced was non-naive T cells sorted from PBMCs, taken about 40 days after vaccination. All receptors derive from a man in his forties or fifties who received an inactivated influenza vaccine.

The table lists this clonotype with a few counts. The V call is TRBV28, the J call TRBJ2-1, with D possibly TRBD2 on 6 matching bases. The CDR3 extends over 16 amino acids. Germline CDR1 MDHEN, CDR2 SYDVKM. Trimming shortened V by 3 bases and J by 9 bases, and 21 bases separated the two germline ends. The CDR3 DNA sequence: TGTGCCAGCAGTTTTCCCACGGTGGGGAGGTCCGGTGAGCAGTTCTTC. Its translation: CASSFPTVGRSGEQFF.

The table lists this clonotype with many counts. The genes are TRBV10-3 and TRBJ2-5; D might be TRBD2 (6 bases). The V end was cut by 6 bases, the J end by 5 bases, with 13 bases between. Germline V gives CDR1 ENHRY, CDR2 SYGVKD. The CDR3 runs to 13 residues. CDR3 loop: CAISLTRGETQYF. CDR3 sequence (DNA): TGTGCCATCAGCCTGACTAGAGGCGAGACCCAGTACTTC.

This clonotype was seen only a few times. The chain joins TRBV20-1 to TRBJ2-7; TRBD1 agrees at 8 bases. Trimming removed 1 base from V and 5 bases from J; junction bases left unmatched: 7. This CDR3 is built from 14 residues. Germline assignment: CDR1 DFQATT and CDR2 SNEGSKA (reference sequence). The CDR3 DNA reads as TGCAGTGCTAGAGTTGTGACAGGGGCGGACGAGCAGTACTTC. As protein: CSARVVTGADEQYF.

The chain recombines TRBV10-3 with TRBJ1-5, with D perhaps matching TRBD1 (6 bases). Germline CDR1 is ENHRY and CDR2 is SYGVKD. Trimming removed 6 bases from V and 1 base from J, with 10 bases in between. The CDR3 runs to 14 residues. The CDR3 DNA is TGTGCCATCAGCTTACAGGGAAGCAATCAGCCCCAGCATTTT. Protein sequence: CAISLQGSNQPQHF.

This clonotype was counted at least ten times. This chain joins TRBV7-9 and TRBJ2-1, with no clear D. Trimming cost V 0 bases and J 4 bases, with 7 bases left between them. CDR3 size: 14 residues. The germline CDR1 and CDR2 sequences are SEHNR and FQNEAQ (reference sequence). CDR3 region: CASSLAGKYNEQFF. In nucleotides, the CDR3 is TGTGCCAGCAGCTTAGCTGGCAAGTACAATGAGCAGTTCTTC.

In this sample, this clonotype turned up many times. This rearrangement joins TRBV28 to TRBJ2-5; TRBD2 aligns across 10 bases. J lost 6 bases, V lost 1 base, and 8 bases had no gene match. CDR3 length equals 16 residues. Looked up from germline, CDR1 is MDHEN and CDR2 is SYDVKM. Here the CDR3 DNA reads TGTGCCAGCAGTTTATCCCCTAGCGGGAGCAGAAAGACCCAGTACTTC. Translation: CASSLSPSGSRKTQYF.

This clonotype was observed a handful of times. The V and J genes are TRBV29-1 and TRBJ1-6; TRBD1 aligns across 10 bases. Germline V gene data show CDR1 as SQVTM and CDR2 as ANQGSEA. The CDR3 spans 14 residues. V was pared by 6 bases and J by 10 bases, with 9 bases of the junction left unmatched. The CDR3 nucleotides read TGCAGCGTAAGGACAGGGGGTTCAGGATCACCCCTCCACTTT. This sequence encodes CSVRTGGSGSPLHF.

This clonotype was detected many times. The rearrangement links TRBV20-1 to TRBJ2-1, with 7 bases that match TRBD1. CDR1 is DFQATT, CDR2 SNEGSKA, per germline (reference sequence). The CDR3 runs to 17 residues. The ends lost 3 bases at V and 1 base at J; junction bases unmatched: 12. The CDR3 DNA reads TGCAGTGCTAGGGGGAGAAGACAGGGTCGATCCTACAATGAGCAGTTCTTC. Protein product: CSARGRRQGRSYNEQFF.

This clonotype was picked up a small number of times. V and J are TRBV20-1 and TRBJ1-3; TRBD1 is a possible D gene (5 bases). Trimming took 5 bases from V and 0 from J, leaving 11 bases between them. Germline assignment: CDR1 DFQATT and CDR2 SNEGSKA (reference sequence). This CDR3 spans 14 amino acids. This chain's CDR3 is CSAGTRGSGNTIYF. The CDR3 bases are TGCAGTGCTGGGACTCGTGGCTCTGGAAACACCATATATTTT.

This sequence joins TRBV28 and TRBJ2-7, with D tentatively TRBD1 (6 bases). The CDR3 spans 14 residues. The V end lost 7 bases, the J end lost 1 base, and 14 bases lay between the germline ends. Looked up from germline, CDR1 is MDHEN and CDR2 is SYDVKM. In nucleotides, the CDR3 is TGTGCCAGCACCAAGCACAGGGAATCCTACGAGCAGTACTTC. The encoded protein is CASTKHRESYEQYF. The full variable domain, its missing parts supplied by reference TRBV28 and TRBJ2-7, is DVKVTQSSRYLVKRTGEKVFLECVQDMDHENMFWYRQDPGLGLRLIYFSYDVKMKEKGDIPEGYSVSREKKERFSLILESASTNQTSMYLCASTKHRESYEQYFGPGTRLTVT.

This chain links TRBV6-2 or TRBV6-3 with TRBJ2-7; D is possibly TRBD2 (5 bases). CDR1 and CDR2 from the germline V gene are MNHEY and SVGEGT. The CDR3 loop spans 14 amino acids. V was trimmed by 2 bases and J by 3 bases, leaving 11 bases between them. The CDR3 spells CASSYGRAGYEQYF. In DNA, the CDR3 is TGTGCCAGCAGTTACGGGCGGGCCGGCTACGAGCAGTACTTC.

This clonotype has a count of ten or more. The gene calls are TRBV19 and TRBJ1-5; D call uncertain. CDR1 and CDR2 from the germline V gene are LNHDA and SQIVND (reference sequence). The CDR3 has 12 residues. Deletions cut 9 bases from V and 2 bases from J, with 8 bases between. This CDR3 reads CASGRGNQPQHF. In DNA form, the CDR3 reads TGTGCCAGCGGGAGGGGCAATCAGCCCCAGCATTTT. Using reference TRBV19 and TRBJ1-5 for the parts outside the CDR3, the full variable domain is DGGITQSPKYLFRKEGQNVTLSCEQNLNHDAMYWYRQDPGQGLRLIYYSQIVNDFQKGDIAEGYSVSREKKESFPLTVTSAQKNPTAFYLCASGRGNQPQHFGDGTRLSIL.

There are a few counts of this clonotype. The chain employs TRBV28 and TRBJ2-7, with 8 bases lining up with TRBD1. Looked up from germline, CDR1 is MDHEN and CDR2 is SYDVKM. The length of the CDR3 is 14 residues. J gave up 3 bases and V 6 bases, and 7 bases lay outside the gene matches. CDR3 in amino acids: CASSRTGLSYEQYF. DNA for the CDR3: TGTGCCAGCAGCCGGACAGGGCTGAGCTACGAGCAGTACTTC.

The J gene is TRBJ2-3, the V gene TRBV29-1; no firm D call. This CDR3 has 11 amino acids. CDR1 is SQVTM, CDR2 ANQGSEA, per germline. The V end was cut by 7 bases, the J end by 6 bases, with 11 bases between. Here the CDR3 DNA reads TGCAGCGCCAAACATACGGATACGCAGTATTTT. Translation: CSAKHTDTQYF.

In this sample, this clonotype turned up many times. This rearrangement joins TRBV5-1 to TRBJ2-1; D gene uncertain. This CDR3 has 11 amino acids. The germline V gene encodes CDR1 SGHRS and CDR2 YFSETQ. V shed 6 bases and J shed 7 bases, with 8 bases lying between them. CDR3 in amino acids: CASTYLNEQFF. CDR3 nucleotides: TGCGCCAGCACCTACTTGAATGAGCAGTTCTTC.

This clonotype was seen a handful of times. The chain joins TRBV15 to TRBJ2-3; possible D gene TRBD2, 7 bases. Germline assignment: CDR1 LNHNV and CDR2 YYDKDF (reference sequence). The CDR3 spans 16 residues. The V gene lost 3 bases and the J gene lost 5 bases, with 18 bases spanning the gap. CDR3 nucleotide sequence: TGTGCCACCAGCAGCCCTGGGGGGGCTAGCGTAGATACGCAGTATTTT. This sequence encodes CATSSPGGASVDTQYF. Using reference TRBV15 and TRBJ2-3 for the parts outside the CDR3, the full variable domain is DAMVIQNPRYQVTQFGKPVTLSCSQTLNHNVMYWYQQKSSQAPKLLFHYYDKDFNNEADTPDNFQSRRPNTSFCFLDIRSPGLGDTAMYLCATSSPGGASVDTQYFGPGTRLTVL.

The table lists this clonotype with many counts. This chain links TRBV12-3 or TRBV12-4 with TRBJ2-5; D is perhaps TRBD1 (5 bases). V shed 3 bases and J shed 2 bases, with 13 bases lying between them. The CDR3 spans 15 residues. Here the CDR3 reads CASSFGWGDQETQYF. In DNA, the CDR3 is TGTGCCAGCAGTTTTGGATGGGGCGATCAAGAGACCCAGTACTTC.

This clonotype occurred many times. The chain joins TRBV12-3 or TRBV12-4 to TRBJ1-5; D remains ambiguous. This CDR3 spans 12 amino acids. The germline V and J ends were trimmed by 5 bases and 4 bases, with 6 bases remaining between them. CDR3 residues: CASSAGNQPQHF. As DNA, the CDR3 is TGTGCCAGCAGTGCGGGAAATCAGCCCCAGCATTTT.

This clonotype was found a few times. CDR3 in DNA: TGTGCCAGCAGTGAAGCGCGGGGGTTAGGCAGCTATGGCTACACCTTC. Its translation: CASSEARGLGSYGYTF. J is TRBJ1-2 and V is TRBV2; TRBD1 is a possible D gene (5 bases). The CDR3 sequence is 16 residues long. Germline V gene sequence: CDR1 SNHLY, CDR2 FYNNEI. V lost 0 bases and J lost 4, with 15 bases in between.

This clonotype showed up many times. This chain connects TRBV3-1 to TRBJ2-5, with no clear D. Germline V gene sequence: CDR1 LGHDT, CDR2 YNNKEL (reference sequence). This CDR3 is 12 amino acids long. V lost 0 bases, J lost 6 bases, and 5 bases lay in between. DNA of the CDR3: TGTGCCAGCAGCCAAGATCGGAAGACCCAGTACTTC. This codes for CASSQDRKTQYF.

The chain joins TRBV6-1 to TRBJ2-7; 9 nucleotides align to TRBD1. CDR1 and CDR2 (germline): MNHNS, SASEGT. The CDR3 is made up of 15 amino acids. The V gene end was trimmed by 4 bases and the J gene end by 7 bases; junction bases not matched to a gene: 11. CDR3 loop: CASSGSRDRAREQYF. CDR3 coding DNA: TGTGCCAGCAGTGGAAGCCGGGACAGGGCGAGGGAGCAGTACTTC.

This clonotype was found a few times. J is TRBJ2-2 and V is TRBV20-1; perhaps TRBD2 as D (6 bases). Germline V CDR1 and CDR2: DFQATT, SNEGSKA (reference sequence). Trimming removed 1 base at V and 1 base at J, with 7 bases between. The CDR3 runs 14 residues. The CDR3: CSARVGGNTGELFF. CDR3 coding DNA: TGCAGTGCTAGAGTCGGGGGGAACACCGGGGAGCTGTTTTTT.